A selection of T cell receptor beta chains follows, all from one sample in a study of blood T cell repertoires in COVID-19. Here immunoSEQ multiplex PCR was the method, and the copy in TCRdb shows in-frame clones only, minus some. The table lists more than 300,000 clones, 89% of them singletons. The sample taken for sequencing was peripheral blood. The receptors come from a man younger than 30 who had recovered from COVID-19. CDR3s include the opening cysteine and the closing phenylalanine or tryptophan. The order of the fields is CDR3 protein, CDR3 DNA, V gene, clone size, J gene, D gene. The D gene is left open where the match is weak. Not every row has a clone size; where given, it reads once, few, many or a size class.

CDR3 protein: CASTSGSYEQYF
CDR3 DNA: TGTGCCAGCACCTCGGGCTCCTACGAGCAGTACTTC
V gene: TRBV7-9
clone size: NA
J gene: TRBJ2-7
D gene: NA

CDR3 protein: CASTRLPNQETQYF
CDR3 DNA: TGTGCCAGCACTAGGCTACCAAACCAAGAGACCCAGTACTTC
V gene: TRBV6-5
clone size: NA
J gene: TRBJ2-5
D gene: NA

CDR3 protein: CASSQETGDQPQHF
CDR3 DNA: TGCGCCAGCAGCCAAGAGACAGGGGATCAGCCCCAGCATTTT
V gene: TRBV4-3
clone size: NA
J gene: TRBJ1-5
D gene: TRBD1

CDR3 protein: CASSRDRDSYNEQFF
CDR3 DNA: TGTGCCAGCAGTAGGGACAGAGACTCCTACAATGAGCAGTTCTTC
V gene: TRBV6-5
clone size: NA
J gene: TRBJ2-1
D gene: TRBD1

CDR3 protein: CASSQEGQLATETQYF
CDR3 DNA: TGTGCCAGCAGCCAAGAAGGGCAGCTAGCTACGGAGACCCAGTACTTC
V gene: TRBV4-2
clone size: NA
J gene: TRBJ2-5
D gene: NA

CDR3 protein: CASSEDGTGWYNEQFF
CDR3 DNA: TGTGCCAGCAGTGAAGATGGGACAGGGTGGTACAATGAGCAGTTCTTC
V gene: TRBV25-1
clone size: NA
J gene: TRBJ2-1
D gene: TRBD1

CDR3 protein: CASSPDGGEKLFF
CDR3 DNA: TGTGCCAGCAGCCCAGACGGCGGCGAAAAACTGTTTTTT
V gene: TRBV5-4
clone size: NA
J gene: TRBJ1-4
D gene: NA

CDR3 protein: CASSSRQYNEQFF
CDR3 DNA: TGCGCCAGCAGCTCCAGACAATACAATGAGCAGTTCTTC
V gene: TRBV5-1
clone size: NA
J gene: TRBJ2-1
D gene: NA

CDR3 protein: CASSIWASGRGDSYNEQFF
CDR3 DNA: TGCGCCAGCAGTATATGGGCTAGCGGGAGGGGGGACTCCTACAATGAGCAGTTCTTC
V gene: TRBV5-1
clone size: NA
J gene: TRBJ2-1
D gene: TRBD2

CDR3 protein: CASSQDGGSLGYEQYF
CDR3 DNA: TGTGCCAGCAGCCAAGACGGGGGGAGTTTGGGCTACGAGCAGTACTTC
V gene: TRBV3-1/TRBV3-2
clone size: NA
J gene: TRBJ2-7
D gene: TRBD2

CDR3 protein: CASSVGTSGVYEQYF
CDR3 DNA: TGTGCCAGCAGCGTCGGGACTAGCGGAGTCTACGAGCAGTACTTC
V gene: TRBV9
clone size: NA
J gene: TRBJ2-7
D gene: TRBD2

CDR3 protein: CASSLEGGTSYEQYF
CDR3 DNA: TGCGCCAGCAGCTTGGAAGGGGGAACTTCCTACGAGCAGTACTTC
V gene: TRBV5-1
clone size: few
J gene: TRBJ2-7
D gene: NA

CDR3 protein: CASRRENTGELFF
CDR3 DNA: TGTGCCAGTAGGCGGGAGAACACCGGGGAGCTGTTTTTT
V gene: TRBV19
clone size: NA
J gene: TRBJ2-2
D gene: NA

CDR3 protein: CASSEWRQSNEQYF
CDR3 DNA: TGTGCCAGCAGTGAATGGCGGCAGTCCAACGAGCAGTACTTC
V gene: TRBV2
clone size: NA
J gene: TRBJ2-7
D gene: NA

CDR3 protein: CASSVTWSSYNEQFF
CDR3 DNA: TGTGCCAGCAGCGTAACTTGGAGCTCCTACAATGAGCAGTTCTTC
V gene: TRBV7-8
clone size: NA
J gene: TRBJ2-1
D gene: NA

CDR3 protein: CASSIAGQLTDTQYF
CDR3 DNA: TGTGCCAGTAGTATAGCAGGACAACTCACAGATACGCAGTATTTT
V gene: TRBV19
clone size: NA
J gene: TRBJ2-3
D gene: NA

CDR3 protein: CASSPITGGEAEAFF
CDR3 DNA: TGTGCCAGCTCACCAATAACAGGGGGCGAAGCTGAAGCTTTCTTT
V gene: TRBV18
clone size: NA
J gene: TRBJ1-1
D gene: TRBD1

CDR3 protein: CASSTDRAVGEQYF
CDR3 DNA: TGTGCCAGCAGTACGGACAGGGCGGTGGGCGAGCAGTACTTC
V gene: TRBV6-6
clone size: NA
J gene: TRBJ2-7
D gene: TRBD1

CDR3 protein: CASSHRGSGSSYNEQFF
CDR3 DNA: TGTGCCAGCAGCCACCGCGGGAGCGGGAGCTCCTACAATGAGCAGTTCTTC
V gene: TRBV5-6
clone size: NA
J gene: TRBJ2-1
D gene: TRBD2

CDR3 protein: CASSAGQGEDEQFF
CDR3 DNA: TGTGCCAGCAGCGCCGGACAGGGGGAGGATGAGCAGTTCTTC
V gene: TRBV11-3
clone size: NA
J gene: TRBJ2-1
D gene: TRBD1

CDR3 protein: CASRRDSNTGELFF
CDR3 DNA: TGTGCCAGCAGGCGGGACAGCAACACCGGGGAGCTGTTTTTT
V gene: TRBV7-2
clone size: NA
J gene: TRBJ2-2
D gene: NA

CDR3 protein: CASSLVPGYTGELFF
CDR3 DNA: TGTGCCAGCAGCTTAGTGCCAGGGTACACCGGGGAGCTGTTTTTT
V gene: TRBV7-6
clone size: NA
J gene: TRBJ2-2
D gene: NA

CDR3 protein: CASSYSGFWEQYF
CDR3 DNA: TGTGCCAGCAGTTACTCAGGGTTTTGGGAGCAGTACTTC
V gene: TRBV12-3/TRBV12-4
clone size: NA
J gene: TRBJ2-7
D gene: NA

CDR3 protein: CASSPGTSGSYEQYF
CDR3 DNA: TGCGCCAGCAGCCCCGGGACTAGCGGCTCCTACGAGCAGTACTTC
V gene: TRBV10-2
clone size: NA
J gene: TRBJ2-7
D gene: TRBD2

CDR3 protein: CATATGVLLMNTEAFF
CDR3 DNA: TGCGCCACCGCCACGGGGGTACTCCTCATGAACACTGAAGCTTTCTTT
V gene: TRBV10-1
clone size: NA
J gene: TRBJ1-1
D gene: NA

CDR3 protein: CASSTPDYTTYEQYF
CDR3 DNA: TGTGCCAGCAGTACGCCGGACTATACGACCTACGAGCAGTACTTC
V gene: TRBV6-2/TRBV6-3
clone size: NA
J gene: TRBJ2-7
D gene: NA